This TCR beta chain came from a study of T-cell reconstitution after alpha-beta-depleted transplantation in children. Study outcomes and limitations: By one year post-transplant, T-cell counts and diversity largely arose from T cells that were newly produced. From surviving recipient T cells and thymic progenitors came the high day-60 TCRbeta diversity observed in some patients. Approximately two months post-transplant, alpha-beta T cells reportedly originated from several hundred expanded graft clones.

The germline V gene encodes CDR1 SQVTM and CDR2 ANQGSEA. V was shortened by 3 bases and J by 1 base, with 8 bases between the two germline ends. The CDR3 has 13 residues. Unique molecular identifiers featured in how the TCRbeta library was prepared. TCRdb reprocessed the PCR reads via MiXCR and lists one record per CDR3 protein. The sample shows some 200,000 distinct CDR3 sequences, about 8.7% of them seen only once. Concerning this clonotype: What it binds is unknown.

The receptor's source is a male patient aged 2-9 years who had a stem cell transplant for acute myeloid leukemia, so the T cells may come from the graft donor. The chain joins TRBV29-1 to TRBJ2-3; D uncertain. Sequenced here: PBMCs, mostly from graft donor cells, sampled 360 days after TCRalphabeta/CD19-depleted stem cell transplant. The CDR3 is CSVDQRGTDTQYF. CDR3 DNA: TGCAGCGTTGACCAAAGGGGCACAGATACGCAGTATTTT.